This TCR beta chain was identified in a study of circulating and synovial CD4+ cells in juvenile arthritis. The CDR3 is made up of 13 amino acids. Trimming shortened V by 8 bases and J by 6 bases, and 19 bases separated the two germline ends. The germline V gene has CDR1 SQVTM and CDR2 ANQGSEA. The table lists this clone with a count of one. Profiling relied on immunoSEQ multiplex PCR, and the TCRdb table lists in-frame clones only, not all of them. The sample contains fewer than 40,000 clones, about 95% of which appear only once. The clonotype originates from a human donor with juvenile idiopathic arthritis. The V and J genes are TRBV29-1 and TRBJ1-1; D is perhaps TRBD1 (5 bases). The sequenced sample consisted of CD4+ T cells from blood. The CDR3 region has the DNA TGCAGCTCACTATCAGGGAGCGGGGCTGAAGCTTTCTTT. It is translated as CSSLSGSGAEAFF. Filled out from reference TRBV29-1 and TRBJ1-1, the complete variable domain reads SAVISQKPSRDICQRGTSLTIQCQVDSQVTMMFWYRQQPGQSLTLIATANQGSEATYESGFVIDKFPISRPNLTFSTLTVSNMSPEDSSIYLCSSLSGSGAEAFFGQGTRLTVV.